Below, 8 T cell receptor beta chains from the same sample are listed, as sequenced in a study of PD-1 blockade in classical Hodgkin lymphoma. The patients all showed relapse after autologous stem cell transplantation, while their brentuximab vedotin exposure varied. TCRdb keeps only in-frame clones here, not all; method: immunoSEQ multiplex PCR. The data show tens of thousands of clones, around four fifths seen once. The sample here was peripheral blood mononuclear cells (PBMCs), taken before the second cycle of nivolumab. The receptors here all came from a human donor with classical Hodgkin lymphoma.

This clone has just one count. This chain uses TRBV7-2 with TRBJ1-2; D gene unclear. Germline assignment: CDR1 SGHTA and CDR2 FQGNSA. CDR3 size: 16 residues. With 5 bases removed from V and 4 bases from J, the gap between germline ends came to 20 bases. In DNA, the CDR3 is TGTGCCAGCAGCCATGTCCCGATAAGGCCGGGCTATGGCTACACCTTC. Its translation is CASSHVPIRPGYGYTF.

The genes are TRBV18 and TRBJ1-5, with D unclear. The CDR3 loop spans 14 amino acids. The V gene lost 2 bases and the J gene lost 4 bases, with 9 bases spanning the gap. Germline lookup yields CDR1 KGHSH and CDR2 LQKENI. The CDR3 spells CASSPITQNQPQHF. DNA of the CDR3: TGTGCCAGCTCACCAATCACACAGAATCAGCCCCAGCATTTT.

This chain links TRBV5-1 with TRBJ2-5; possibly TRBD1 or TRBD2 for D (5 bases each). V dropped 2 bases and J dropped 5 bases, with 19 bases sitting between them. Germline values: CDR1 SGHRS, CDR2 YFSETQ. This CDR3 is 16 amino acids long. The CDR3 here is CASSFTGATTRETQYF. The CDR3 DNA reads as TGCGCCAGCAGCTTTACCGGGGCCACGACGAGGGAGACCCAGTACTTC.

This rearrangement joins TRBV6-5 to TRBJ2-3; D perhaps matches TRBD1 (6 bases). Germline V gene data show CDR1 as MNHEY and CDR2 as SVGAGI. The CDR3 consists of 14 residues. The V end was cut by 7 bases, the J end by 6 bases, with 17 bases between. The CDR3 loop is CASTRTASGDTQYF. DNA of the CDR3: TGTGCCAGCACCCGGACAGCATCAGGGGATACGCAGTATTTT.

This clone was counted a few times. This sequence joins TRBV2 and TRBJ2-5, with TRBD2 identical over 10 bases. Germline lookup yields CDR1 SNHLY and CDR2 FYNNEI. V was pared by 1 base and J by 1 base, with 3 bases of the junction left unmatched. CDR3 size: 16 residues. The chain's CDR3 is CASSEGSSGGQETQYF. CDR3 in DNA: TGTGCCAGCAGTGAAGGGTCTAGCGGGGGCCAAGAGACCCAGTACTTC.

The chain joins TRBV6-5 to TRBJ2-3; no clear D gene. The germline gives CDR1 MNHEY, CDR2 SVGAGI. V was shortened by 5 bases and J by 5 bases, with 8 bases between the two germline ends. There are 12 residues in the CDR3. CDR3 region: CASSEAKDTQYF. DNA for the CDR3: TGTGCCAGCAGTGAAGCGAAAGATACGCAGTATTTT.

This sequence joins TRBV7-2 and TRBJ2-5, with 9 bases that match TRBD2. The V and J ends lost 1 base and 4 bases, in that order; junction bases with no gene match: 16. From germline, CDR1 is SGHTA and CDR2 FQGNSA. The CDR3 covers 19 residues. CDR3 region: CASSLGWMASGKAGETQYF. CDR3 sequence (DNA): TGTGCCAGCAGCTTAGGTTGGATGGCTAGCGGGAAGGCGGGAGAGACCCAGTACTTC.

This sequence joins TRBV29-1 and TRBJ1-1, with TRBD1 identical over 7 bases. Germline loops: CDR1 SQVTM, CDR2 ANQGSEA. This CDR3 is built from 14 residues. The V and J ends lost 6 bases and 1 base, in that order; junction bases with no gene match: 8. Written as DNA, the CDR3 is TGCAGCGTAACCACAGGGGCCAAGAACACTGAAGCTTTCTTT. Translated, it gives CSVTTGAKNTEAFF.